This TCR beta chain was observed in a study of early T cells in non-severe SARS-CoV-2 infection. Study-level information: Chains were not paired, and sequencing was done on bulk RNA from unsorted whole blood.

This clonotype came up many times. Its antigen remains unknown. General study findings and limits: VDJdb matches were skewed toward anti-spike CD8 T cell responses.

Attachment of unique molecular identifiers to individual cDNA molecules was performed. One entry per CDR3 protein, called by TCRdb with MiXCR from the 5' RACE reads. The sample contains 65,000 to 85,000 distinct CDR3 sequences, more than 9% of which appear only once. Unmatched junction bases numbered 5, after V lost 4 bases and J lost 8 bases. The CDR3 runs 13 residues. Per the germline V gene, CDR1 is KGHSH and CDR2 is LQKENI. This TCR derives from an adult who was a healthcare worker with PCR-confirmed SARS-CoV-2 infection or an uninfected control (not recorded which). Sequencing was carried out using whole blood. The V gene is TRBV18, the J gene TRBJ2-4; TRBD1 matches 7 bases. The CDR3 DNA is TGTGCCAGCTCACAGGGACAGCAGGACATTCAGTACTTC. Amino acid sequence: CASSQGQQDIQYF.